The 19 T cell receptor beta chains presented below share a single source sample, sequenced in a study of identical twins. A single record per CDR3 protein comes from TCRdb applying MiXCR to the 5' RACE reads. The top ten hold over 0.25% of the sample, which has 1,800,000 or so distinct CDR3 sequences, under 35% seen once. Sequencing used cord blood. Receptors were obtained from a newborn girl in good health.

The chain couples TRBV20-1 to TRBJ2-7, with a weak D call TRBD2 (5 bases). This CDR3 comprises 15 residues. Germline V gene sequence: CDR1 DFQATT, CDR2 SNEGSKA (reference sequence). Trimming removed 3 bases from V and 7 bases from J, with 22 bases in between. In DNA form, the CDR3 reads TGCAGTGCTAGGAGGGCCCTTGGCCGGTACAATGAGCAGTACTTC. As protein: CSARRALGRYNEQYF.

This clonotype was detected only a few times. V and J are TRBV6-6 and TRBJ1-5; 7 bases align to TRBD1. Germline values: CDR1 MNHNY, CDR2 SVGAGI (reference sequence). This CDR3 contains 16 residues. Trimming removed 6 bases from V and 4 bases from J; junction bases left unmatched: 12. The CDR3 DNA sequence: TGTGCCAGCAGGGACCCCCGGACAGGCTATAATCAGCCCCAGCATTTT. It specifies CASRDPRTGYNQPQHF.

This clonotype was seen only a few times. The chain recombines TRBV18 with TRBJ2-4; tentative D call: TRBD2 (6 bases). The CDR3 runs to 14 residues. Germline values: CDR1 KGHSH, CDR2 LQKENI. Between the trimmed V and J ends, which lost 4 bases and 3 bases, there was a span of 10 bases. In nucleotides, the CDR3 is TGTGCCAGCTCACGACTTAGCGGCAAAAACATTCAGTACTTC. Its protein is CASSRLSGKNIQYF.

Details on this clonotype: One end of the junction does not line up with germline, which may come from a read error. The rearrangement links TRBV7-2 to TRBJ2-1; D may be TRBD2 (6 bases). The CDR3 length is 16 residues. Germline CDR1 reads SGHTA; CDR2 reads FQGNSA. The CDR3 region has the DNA TGTGCCGGCAGCTTAATGGCCACTACTAGCAACAATGAGCAGTTCTTC. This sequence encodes CAGSLMATTSNNEQFF.

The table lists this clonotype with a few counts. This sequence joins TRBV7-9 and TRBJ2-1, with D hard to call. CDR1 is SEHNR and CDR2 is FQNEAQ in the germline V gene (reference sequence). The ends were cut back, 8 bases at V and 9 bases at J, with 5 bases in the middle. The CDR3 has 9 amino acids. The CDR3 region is CASEIEQFF. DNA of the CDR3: TGTGCCAGCGAGATTGAGCAGTTCTTC. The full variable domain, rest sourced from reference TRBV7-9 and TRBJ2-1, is DTGVSQNPRHKITKRGQNVTFRCDPISEHNRLYWYRQTLGQGPEFLTYFQNEAQLEKSRLLSDRFSAERPKGSFSTLEIQRTEQGDSAMYLCASEIEQFFGPGTRLTVL.

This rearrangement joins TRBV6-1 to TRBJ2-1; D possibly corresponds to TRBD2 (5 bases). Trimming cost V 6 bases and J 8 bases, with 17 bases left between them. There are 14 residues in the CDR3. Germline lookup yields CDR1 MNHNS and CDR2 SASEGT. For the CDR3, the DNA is TGTGCCAGCAGATCGGAGGTCCGGAGACATGAGCAGTTCTTC. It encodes CASRSEVRRHEQFF.

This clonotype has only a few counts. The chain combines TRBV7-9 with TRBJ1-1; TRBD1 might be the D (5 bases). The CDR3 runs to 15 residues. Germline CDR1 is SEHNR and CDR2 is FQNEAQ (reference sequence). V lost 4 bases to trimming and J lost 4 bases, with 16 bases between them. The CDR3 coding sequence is TGTGCCAGCAGCTCCCCCCGAGGGGATTTCACTGAAGCTTTCTTT. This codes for CASSSPRGDFTEAFF.

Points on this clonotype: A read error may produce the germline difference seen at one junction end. This CDR3 is CTSSPQLNTEAFF. In DNA form, the CDR3 reads TGTACCAGCAGCCCCCAGTTGAACACTGAAGCTTTCTTT. This chain connects TRBV7-9 to TRBJ1-1; D is ambiguous. The CDR3 is 13 amino acids. Germline V gene lookup returns CDR1 SEHNR and CDR2 FQNEAQ (reference sequence).

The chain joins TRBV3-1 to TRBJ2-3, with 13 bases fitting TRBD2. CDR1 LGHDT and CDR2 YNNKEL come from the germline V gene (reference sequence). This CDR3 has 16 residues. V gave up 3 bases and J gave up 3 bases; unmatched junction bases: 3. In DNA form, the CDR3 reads TGTGCCAGCAGCCATAGGACTAGCGGGGGAACAGATACGCAGTATTTT. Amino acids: CASSHRTSGGTDTQYF.

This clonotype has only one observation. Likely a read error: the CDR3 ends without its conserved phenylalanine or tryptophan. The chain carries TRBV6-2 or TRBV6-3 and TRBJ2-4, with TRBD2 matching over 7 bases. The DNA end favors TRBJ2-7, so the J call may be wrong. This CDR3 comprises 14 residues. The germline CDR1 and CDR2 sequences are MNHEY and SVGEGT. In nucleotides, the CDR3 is TGTGCCAGCAGTGGTACTAGCGCTCTCAACGAGCAGTACTAC. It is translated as CASSGTSALNEQYY.

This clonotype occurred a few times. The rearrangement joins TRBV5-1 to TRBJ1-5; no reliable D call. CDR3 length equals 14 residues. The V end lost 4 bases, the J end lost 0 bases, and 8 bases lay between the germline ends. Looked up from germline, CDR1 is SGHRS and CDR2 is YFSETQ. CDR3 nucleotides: TGCGCCAGCAGCCTTTACAGTAGCAATCAGCCCCAGCATTTT. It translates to CASSLYSSNQPQHF.

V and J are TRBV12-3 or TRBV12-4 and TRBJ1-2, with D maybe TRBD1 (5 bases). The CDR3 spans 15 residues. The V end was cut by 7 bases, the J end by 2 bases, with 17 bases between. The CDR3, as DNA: TGTGCCAGCACTCGGTGGGACGGGGCCAACTATGGCTACACCTTC. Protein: CASTRWDGANYGYTF.

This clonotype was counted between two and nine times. The CDR3 spells CASSKAVFGNQPQHF. CDR3 nucleotides: TGTGCCAGCAGCAAAGCAGTATTTGGTAATCAGCCCCAGCATTTT. The genes are TRBV21-1 and TRBJ1-5. TRBV21-1 is tagged as a pseudogene. The CDR3 extends over 15 amino acids.

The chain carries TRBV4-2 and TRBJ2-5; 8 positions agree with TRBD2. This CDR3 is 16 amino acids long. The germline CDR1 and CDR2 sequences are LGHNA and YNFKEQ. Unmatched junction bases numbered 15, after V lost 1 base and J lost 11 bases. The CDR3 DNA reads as TGTGCCAGCAGCCAAGTAGGAAGCGGGAGCTACAATGAGCAGTACTTC. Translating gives CASSQVGSGSYNEQYF.

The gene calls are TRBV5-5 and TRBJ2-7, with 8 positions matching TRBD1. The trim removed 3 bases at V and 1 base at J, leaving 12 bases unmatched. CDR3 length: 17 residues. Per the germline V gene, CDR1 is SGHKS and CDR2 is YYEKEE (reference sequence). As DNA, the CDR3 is TGTGCCAGCAGCTGGCTTCCTACCGGGACAGGTTCCTACGAGCAGTACTTC. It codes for CASSWLPTGTGSYEQYF. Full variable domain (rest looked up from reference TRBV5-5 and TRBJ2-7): DAGVTQSPTHLIKTRGQQVTLRCSPISGHKSVSWYQQVLGQGPQFIFQYYEKEERGRGNFPDRFSARQFPNYSSELNVNALLLGDSALYLCASSWLPTGTGSYEQYFGPGTRLTVT.

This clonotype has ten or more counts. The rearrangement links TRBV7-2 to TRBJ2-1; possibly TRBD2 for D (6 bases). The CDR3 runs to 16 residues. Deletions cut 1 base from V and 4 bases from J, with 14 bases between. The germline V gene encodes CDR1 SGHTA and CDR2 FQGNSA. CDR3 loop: CASSLDRLALYNEQFF. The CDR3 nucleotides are TGTGCCAGCAGCTTAGATCGGCTAGCGTTATACAATGAGCAGTTCTTC.

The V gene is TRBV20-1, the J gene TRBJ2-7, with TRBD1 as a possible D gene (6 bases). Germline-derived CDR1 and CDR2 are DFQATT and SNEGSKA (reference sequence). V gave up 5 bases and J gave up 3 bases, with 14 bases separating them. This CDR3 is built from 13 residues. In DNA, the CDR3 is TGCAGTGCTTTACCGGGACAAGGCTACGAGCAGTACTTC. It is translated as CSALPGQGYEQYF.

CDR3 in amino acids: CASSLVGRASNGYTF. DNA for the CDR3: TGTGCCAGCAGCTTAGTCGGCAGGGCGAGTAATGGCTACACCTTC. The chain combines TRBV7-2 with TRBJ1-2, with D perhaps TRBD1 (5 bases). This CDR3 spans 15 amino acids. CDR1 and CDR2 (germline): SGHTA, FQGNSA. The V end lost 1 base, the J end lost 6 bases, and 15 bases lay between the germline ends.

The CDR3 sequence: CASGSKIAQGNSYNEQYF. For the CDR3, the DNA is TGTGCTAGTGGTTCAAAGATCGCACAGGGTAACTCCTACAATGAGCAGTACTTC. V and J are TRBV12-5 and TRBJ2-5; D is perhaps TRBD1 (6 bases). V lost 4 bases, J lost 11 bases, and 32 bases lay in between. CDR1 and CDR2 from the germline V gene are LGHNT and FRNRAP. This CDR3 is 18 amino acids long.